Detailed here is one T cell receptor (beta chain). The antigen remains undetermined. This specimen belongs to a study of T cell responses to AZD1222 COVID-19 vaccine. Study-level findings and limits: Nearly half of unique spike-specific TCRs reportedly avoided B.1.351 and B.1.1.7 mutated regions. Baseline seropositivity occurred in only six AZD1222 recipients.

The protocol was immunoSEQ multiplex PCR, while the TCRdb copy is restricted to in-frame clones and leaves out a portion. The sample has over 70,000 clones; roughly 80% are singletons. The V gene's germline CDR1 is SGDLS and CDR2 YYNGEE. This CDR3 comprises 16 residues. The trim removed 2 bases at V and 3 bases at J, leaving 5 bases unmatched. V is TRBV9 and J is TRBJ1-5, with 10 bases matching TRBD1. The receptor's source is an adult who received the MenACWY meningococcal vaccine as a control. The sequences come from peripheral blood, collected 28 days after the second dose of the MenACWY control vaccine. The CDR3 spells CASSVGTGENNQPQHF. The CDR3, as DNA: TGTGCCAGCAGCGTGGGGACAGGGGAAAACAATCAGCCCCAGCATTTT. The full variable domain, in which reference TRBV9 and TRBJ1-5 provide the parts outside the CDR3, is DSGVTQTPKHLITATGQRVTLRCSPRSGDLSVYWYQQSLDQGLQFLIQYYNGEERAKGNILERFSAQQFPDLHSELNLSSLELGDSALYFCASSVGTGENNQPQHFGDGTRLSIL.